Following are 2 T cell receptor beta chains from one sample sequenced in a study of a mutant IDH1 vaccine in newly diagnosed glioma. This sample's time point: baseline, week 1 (first vaccination visit). Treatment specified: pre-vaccination baseline after standard-of-care therapy. Sequencing was performed with immunoSEQ multiplex PCR; in TCRdb, only in-frame clones are kept and a portion is missing. The table has 30,000 to 35,000 clones, around four fifths seen once; the top ten hold about 9.4%. The sample here was peripheral blood mononuclear cells (PBMCs), taken from a glioma patient treated with radiotherapy, temozolomide or both. The receptor set was obtained from a man aged 50-59 years with glioma. Some clones in this sample may be carry-over from other donors' samples.

The chain uses TRBV2 and TRBJ2-3; TRBD2 aligns across 13 bases. The CDR3 sequence is 18 residues long. V was clipped by 1 base and J by 4 bases; unmatched bases: 8. Germline V gene lookup returns CDR1 SNHLY and CDR2 FYNNEI. The CDR3 reads CASSEVTSGRSPADTQYF. In DNA, the CDR3 is TGTGCCAGCAGTGAAGTGACTAGCGGGAGGTCCCCGGCAGATACGCAGTATTTT.

The chain links TRBV9 to TRBJ2-1, with 8 bases fitting TRBD2. Per germline, CDR1 SGDLS and CDR2 YYNGEE. The CDR3 is made up of 15 amino acids. Trimming at V came to 2 bases and at J to 3 bases, leaving 4 bases not matched to a gene. CDR3 in DNA: TGTGCCAGCAGCGTTAGCGGGGCTGACTACAATGAGCAGTTCTTC. Its protein product is CASSVSGADYNEQFF.